The 10 T cell receptor beta chains listed next were all sequenced from one sample in a study of T cell changes during pregnancy in multiple sclerosis. The protocol was immunoSEQ multiplex PCR, while the TCRdb copy is restricted to in-frame clones and leaves out a portion. The sample comprises tens of thousands of clones, about nine tenths of which are singletons, and around 0.49% rests with the top ten. The sequences come from CD4+ T cells from peripheral blood mononuclear cells, collected in the first trimester of pregnancy. These receptors were taken from a female donor with multiple sclerosis, enrolled in a pregnancy study.

CDR3 in DNA: TGTGCCAGCAGCGTGGGACTAGTGGAGACCCAGTACTTC. This gives the protein CASSVGLVETQYF. The rearrangement uses TRBV9 and TRBJ2-5, with 8 positions matching TRBD2. This CDR3 comprises 13 residues. The V gene's germline CDR1 is SGDLS and CDR2 YYNGEE. Trimming took 2 bases from V and 5 from J; bases not matched to a gene: 2.

The chain has TRBV9 and TRBJ1-1; D is unresolved. The length of the CDR3 is 11 residues. Germline CDR1 reads SGDLS; CDR2 reads YYNGEE. The germline V and J ends were trimmed by 1 base and 5 bases, with 3 bases remaining between them. For the CDR3, the DNA is TGTGCCAGCAGCGTACAAACTGAAGCTTTCTTT. Amino acids: CASSVQTEAFF.

V is TRBV7-9 and J is TRBJ1-2; 9 bases match TRBD1. This CDR3 spans 16 amino acids. The trim removed 1 base at V and 3 bases at J, leaving 6 bases unmatched. Germline V gives CDR1 SEHNR, CDR2 FQNEAQ (reference sequence). CDR3 loop: CASSLGRDRVDYGYTF. DNA of the CDR3: TGTGCCAGCAGCTTAGGGCGGGACAGGGTTGACTATGGCTACACCTTC.

The chain uses TRBV19 and TRBJ1-5, with D maybe TRBD1 (5 bases). In germline, CDR1 is LNHDA, CDR2 SQIVND (reference sequence). V shed 6 bases and J shed 4 bases, with 13 bases lying between them. The CDR3 contains 14 residues. The CDR3 protein is CASSLPQGNQPQHF. In nucleotides, the CDR3 is TGTGCCAGTAGCCTACCCCAGGGAAATCAGCCCCAGCATTTT.

The chain couples TRBV29-1 to TRBJ2-2; possibly TRBD2 for D (5 bases). Germline V lookup: CDR1 SQVTM, CDR2 ANQGSEA. The CDR3 sequence is 15 residues long. The ends were cut back, 6 bases at V and 5 bases at J, with 19 bases in the middle. DNA for the CDR3: TGCAGCGTCCAACTAGGTCTACTGCTTACCGGGGAGCTGTTTTTT. It codes for CSVQLGLLLTGELFF.

This clone was found once. V is TRBV7-9 and J is TRBJ1-2, with D unclear. This CDR3 comprises 15 residues. Trimming took off 5 bases at V and 5 bases at J, with 18 bases between the two ends. Germline CDR1 SEHNR, CDR2 FQNEAQ (reference sequence). The CDR3: CASSPQPLGEYGYTF. The CDR3 DNA reads as TGTGCCAGCAGCCCCCAGCCATTGGGAGAATATGGCTACACCTTC. The full variable domain, its missing parts supplied by reference TRBV7-9 and TRBJ1-2, is DTGVSQNPRHKITKRGQNVTFRCDPISEHNRLYWYRQTLGQGPEFLTYFQNEAQLEKSRLLSDRFSAERPKGSFSTLEIQRTEQGDSAMYLCASSPQPLGEYGYTFGSGTRLTVV.

The J gene is TRBJ1-5, the V gene TRBV18; a weak D match, TRBD1 (6 bases). V was shortened by 5 bases and J by 4 bases, with 9 bases between the two germline ends. The germline V gene has CDR1 KGHSH and CDR2 LQKENI. The CDR3 loop spans 13 amino acids. CDR3 coding DNA: TGTGCCAGCTCAGGGGGCGAGAATCAGCCCCAGCATTTT. It translates to CASSGGENQPQHF.

The V and J genes are TRBV11-2 and TRBJ2-3; D may be TRBD2 (5 bases). V lost 5 bases to trimming and J lost 3 bases, with 18 bases between them. In germline, CDR1 is SGHAT, CDR2 FQNNGV. This CDR3 region has 16 residues. CDR3 region: CASSLRTTTGTDTQYF. The CDR3 coding sequence is TGTGCCAGCAGCCTTAGGACCACAACGGGGACAGATACGCAGTATTTT.

This clone came up once. V is TRBV11-2 and J is TRBJ1-4; no reliable D call. The V and J ends lost 2 bases and 6 bases respectively, with 10 bases between them. The length of the CDR3 is 14 residues. Germline CDR1 SGHAT, CDR2 FQNNGV. CDR3 DNA sequence: TGTGCCAGCAGCTTAATCGGCGGTCATGAAAAACTGTTTTTT. Amino acid sequence: CASSLIGGHEKLFF.

The genes are TRBV5-4 and TRBJ1-1, with a weak D call TRBD1 (6 bases). Germline values: CDR1 SGHNT, CDR2 YYREEE (reference sequence). V dropped 4 bases and J dropped 1 base, with 8 bases sitting between them. The CDR3 runs to 13 residues. DNA for the CDR3: TGTGCCAGCAGCCAGGGACAGAACACTGAAGCTTTCTTT. This encodes CASSQGQNTEAFF.